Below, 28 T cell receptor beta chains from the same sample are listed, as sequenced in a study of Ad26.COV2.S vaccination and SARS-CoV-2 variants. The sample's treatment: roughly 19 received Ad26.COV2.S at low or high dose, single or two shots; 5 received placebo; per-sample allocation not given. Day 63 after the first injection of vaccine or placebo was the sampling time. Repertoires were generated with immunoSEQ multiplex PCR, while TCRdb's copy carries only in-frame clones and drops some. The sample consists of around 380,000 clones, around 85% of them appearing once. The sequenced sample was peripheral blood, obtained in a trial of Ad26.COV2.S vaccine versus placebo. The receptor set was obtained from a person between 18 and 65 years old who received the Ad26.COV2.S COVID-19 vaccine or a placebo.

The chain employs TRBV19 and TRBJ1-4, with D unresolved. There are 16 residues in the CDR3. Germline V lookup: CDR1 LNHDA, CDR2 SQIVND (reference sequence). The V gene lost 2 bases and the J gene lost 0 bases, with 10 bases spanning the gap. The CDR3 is CASSISGYATNEKLFF. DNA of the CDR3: TGTGCCAGTAGTATATCAGGATATGCAACTAATGAAAAACTGTTTTTT.

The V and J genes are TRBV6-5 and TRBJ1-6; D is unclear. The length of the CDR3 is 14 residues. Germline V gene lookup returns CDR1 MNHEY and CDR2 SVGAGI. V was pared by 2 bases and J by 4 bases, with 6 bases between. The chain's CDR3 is CASSYQPYNSPLHF. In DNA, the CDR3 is TGTGCCAGCAGTTACCAGCCTTATAATTCACCCCTCCACTTT.

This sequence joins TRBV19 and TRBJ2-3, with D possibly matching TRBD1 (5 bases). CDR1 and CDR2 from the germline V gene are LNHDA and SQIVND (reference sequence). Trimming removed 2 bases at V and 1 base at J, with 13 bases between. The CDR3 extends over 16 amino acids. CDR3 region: CASSIRRGPGTDTQYF. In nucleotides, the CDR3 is TGTGCCAGTAGTATAAGAAGGGGCCCAGGCACAGATACGCAGTATTTT.

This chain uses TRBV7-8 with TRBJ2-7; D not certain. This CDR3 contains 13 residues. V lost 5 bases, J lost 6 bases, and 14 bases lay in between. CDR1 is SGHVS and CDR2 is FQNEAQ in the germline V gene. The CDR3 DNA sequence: TGTGCCAGCAGCCCGGGCCTTGGGGTCGAGCAGTACTTC. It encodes CASSPGLGVEQYF.

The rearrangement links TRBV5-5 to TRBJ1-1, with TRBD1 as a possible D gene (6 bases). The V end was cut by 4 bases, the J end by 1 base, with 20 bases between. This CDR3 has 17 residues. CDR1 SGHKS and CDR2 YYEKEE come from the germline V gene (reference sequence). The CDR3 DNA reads TGTGCCAGCAGCCCAACACGTGGGGGGCGGGAGAACACTGAAGCTTTCTTT. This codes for CASSPTRGGRENTEAFF.

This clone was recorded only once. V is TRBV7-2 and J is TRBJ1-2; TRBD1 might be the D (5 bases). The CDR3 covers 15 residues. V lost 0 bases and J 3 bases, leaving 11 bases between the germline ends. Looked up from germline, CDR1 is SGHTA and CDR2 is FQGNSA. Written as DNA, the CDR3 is TGTGCCAGCAGCTTAGCAGGGGACGTTGACTATGGCTACACCTTC. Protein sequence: CASSLAGDVDYGYTF.

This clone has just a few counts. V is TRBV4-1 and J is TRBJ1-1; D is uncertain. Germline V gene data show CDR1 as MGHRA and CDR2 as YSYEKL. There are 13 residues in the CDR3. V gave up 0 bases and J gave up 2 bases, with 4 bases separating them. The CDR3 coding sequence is TGCGCCAGCAGCCAAGAGACCAACACTGAAGCTTTCTTT. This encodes CASSQETNTEAFF.

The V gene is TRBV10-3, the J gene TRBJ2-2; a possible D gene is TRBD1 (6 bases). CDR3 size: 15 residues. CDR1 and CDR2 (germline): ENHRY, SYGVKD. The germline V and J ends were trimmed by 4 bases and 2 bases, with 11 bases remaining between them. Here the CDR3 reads CAISGAGVNTGELFF. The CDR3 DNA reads TGTGCCATCAGTGGGGCAGGGGTTAACACCGGGGAGCTGTTTTTT.

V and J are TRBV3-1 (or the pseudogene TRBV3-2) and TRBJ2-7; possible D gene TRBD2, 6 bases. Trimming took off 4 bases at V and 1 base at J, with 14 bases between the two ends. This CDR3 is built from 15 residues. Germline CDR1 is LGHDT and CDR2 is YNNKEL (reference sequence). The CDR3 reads CASSLTEGKSYEQYF. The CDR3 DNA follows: TGTGCCAGCAGCCTCACGGAGGGGAAATCCTACGAGCAGTACTTC.

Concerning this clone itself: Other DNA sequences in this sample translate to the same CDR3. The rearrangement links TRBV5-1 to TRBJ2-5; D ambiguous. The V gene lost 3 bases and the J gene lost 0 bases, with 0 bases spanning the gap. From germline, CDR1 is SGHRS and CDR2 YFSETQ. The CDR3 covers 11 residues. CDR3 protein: CASSYQETQYF. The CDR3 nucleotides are TGCGCCAGCAGCTACCAAGAGACCCAGTACTTC.

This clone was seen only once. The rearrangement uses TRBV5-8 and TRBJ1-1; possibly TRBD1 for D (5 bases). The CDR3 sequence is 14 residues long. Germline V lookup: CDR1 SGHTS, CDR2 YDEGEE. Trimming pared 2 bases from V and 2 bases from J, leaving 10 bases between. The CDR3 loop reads CASSFTGTNTEAFF. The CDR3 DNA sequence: TGTGCCAGCAGCTTCACAGGTACCAACACTGAAGCTTTCTTT. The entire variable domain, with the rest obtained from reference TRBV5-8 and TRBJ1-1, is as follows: EAGVTQSPTHLIKTRGQQATLRCSPISGHTSVYWYQQALGLGLQFLLWYDEGEERNRGNFPPRFSGRQFPNYSSELNVNALELEDSALYLCASSFTGTNTEAFFGQGTRLTVV.

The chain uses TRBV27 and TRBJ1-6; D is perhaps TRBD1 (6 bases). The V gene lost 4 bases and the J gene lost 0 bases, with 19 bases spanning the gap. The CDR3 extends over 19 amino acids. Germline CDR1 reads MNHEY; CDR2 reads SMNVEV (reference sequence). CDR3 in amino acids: CASSSHLQRGASYNSPLHF. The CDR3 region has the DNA TGTGCCAGCAGTTCTCACCTACAGCGGGGGGCCTCCTATAATTCACCCCTCCACTTT.

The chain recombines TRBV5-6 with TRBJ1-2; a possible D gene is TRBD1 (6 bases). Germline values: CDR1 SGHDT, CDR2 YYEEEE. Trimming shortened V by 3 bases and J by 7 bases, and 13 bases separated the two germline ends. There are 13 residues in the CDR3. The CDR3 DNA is TGTGCCAGCAGCTCCGGGACACTTAGTGGCTACACCTTC. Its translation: CASSSGTLSGYTF.

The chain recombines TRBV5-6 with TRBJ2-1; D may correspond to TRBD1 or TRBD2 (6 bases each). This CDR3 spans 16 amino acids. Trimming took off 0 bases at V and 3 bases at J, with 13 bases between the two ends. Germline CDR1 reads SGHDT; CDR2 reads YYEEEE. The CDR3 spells CASSLEYRGHYNEQFF. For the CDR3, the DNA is TGTGCCAGCAGCTTGGAATACCGGGGGCACTACAATGAGCAGTTCTTC.

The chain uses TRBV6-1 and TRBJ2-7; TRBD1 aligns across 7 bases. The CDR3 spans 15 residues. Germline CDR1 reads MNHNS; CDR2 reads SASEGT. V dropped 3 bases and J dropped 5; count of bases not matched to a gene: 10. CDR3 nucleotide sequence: TGTGCCAGCAGTGAGTGGTCAGGGGGATCCGACGAGCAGTACTTC. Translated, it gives CASSEWSGGSDEQYF.

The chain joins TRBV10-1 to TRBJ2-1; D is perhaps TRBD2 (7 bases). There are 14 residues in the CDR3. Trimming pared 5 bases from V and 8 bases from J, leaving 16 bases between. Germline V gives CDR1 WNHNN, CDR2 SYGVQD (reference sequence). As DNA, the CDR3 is TGCGCCAGCAGTAGGGGGGGCCTTATTGATGAGCAGTTCTTC. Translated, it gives CASSRGGLIDEQFF.

In DNA form, the CDR3 reads TGTGCCAGCAGCCTCCCCCACAGGGGGCGCTTTGGGATTCGTGATGAAAAACTGTTTTTT. The encoded protein is CASSLPHRGRFGIRDEKLFF. V and J are TRBV6-7 and TRBJ1-4, with 9 bases fitting TRBD1. TRBV6-7 is an ORF, and what it does is uncertain. The CDR3 runs to 20 residues. V lost 6 bases, J lost 6 bases, and 23 bases stayed unmatched.

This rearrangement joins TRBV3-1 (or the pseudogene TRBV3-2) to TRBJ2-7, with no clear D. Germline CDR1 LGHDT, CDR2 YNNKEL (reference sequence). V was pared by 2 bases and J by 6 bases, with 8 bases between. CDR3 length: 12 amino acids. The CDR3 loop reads CASSQSTGEQYF. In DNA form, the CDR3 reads TGTGCCAGCAGCCAATCCACGGGCGAGCAGTACTTC.

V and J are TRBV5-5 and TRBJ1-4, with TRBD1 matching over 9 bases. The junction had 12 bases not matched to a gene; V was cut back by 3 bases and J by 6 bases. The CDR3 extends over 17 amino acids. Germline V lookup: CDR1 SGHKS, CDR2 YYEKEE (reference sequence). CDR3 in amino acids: CASSSEDRGGWDEKLFF. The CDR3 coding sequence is TGTGCCAGCAGCTCGGAGGACAGGGGAGGATGGGATGAAAAACTGTTTTTT.

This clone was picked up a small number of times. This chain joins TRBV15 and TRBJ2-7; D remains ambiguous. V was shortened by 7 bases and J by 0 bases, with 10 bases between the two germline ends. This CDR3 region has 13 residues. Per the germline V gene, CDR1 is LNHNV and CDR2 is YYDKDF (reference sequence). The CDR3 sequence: CATKAATSYEQYF. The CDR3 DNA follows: TGTGCCACCAAGGCTGCCACCTCCTACGAGCAGTACTTC. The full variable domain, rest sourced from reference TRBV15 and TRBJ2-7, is DAMVIQNPRYQVTQFGKPVTLSCSQTLNHNVMYWYQQKSSQAPKLLFHYYDKDFNNEADTPDNFQSRRPNTSFCFLDIRSPGLGDTAMYLCATKAATSYEQYFGPGTRLTVT.

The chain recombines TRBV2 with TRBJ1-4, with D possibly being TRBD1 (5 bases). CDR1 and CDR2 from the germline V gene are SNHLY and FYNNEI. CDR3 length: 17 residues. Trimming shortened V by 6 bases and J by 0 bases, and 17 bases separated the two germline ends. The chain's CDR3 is CASRKQVQLTTNEKLFF. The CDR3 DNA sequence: TGTGCCAGCAGAAAACAGGTTCAACTGACAACTAATGAAAAACTGTTTTTT.

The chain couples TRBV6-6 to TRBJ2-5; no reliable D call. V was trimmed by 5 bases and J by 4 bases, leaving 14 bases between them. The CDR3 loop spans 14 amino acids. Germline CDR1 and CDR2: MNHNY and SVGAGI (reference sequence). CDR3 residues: CASSNVLSGETQYF. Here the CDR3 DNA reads TGTGCCAGCAGTAACGTCCTCTCGGGAGAGACCCAGTACTTC.

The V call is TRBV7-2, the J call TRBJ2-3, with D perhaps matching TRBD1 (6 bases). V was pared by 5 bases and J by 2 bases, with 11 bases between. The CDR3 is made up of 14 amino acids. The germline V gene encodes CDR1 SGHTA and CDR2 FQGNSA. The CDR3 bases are TGTGCCAGCAGCGGGGACATAAACACAGATACGCAGTATTTT. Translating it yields CASSGDINTDTQYF. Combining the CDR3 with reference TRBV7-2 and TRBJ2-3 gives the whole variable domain GAGVSQSPSNKVTEKGKDVELRCDPISGHTALYWYRQSLGQGLEFLIYFQGNSAPDKSGLPSDRFSAERTGGSVSTLTIQRTQQEDSAVYLCASSGDINTDTQYFGPGTRLTVL.

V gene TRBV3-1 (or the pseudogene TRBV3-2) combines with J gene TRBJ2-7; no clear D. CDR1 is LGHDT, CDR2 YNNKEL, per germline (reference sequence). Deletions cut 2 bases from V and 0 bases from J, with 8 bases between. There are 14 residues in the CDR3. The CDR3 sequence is CASSQLVFSYEQYF. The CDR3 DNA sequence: TGTGCCAGCAGCCAATTGGTCTTCTCCTACGAGCAGTACTTC.

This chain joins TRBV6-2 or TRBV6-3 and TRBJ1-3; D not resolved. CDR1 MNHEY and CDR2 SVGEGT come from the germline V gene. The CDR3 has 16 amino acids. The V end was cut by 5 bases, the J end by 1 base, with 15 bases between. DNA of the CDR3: TGTGCCAGCAGTCAAGACCTCGCAGGATCTGGAAACACCATATATTTT. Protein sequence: CASSQDLAGSGNTIYF.

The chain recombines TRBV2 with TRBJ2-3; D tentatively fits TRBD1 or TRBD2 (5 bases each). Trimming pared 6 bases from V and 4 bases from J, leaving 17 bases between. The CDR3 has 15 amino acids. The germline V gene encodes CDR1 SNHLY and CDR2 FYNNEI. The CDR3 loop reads CASRAPGPSADTQYF. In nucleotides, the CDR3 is TGTGCCAGCAGAGCACCGGGACCCTCCGCAGATACGCAGTATTTT.

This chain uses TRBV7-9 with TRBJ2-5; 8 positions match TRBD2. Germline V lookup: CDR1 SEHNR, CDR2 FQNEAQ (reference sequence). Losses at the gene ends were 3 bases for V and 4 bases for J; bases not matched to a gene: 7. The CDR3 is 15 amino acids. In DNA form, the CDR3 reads TGTGCCAGCAGCTTCGGCGGGGGGCGGGTAGAGACCCAGTACTTC. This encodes CASSFGGGRVETQYF.

The CDR3 protein is CASILVRDRSNQPQHF. The CDR3 DNA sequence: TGTGCCAGTATCCTCGTCCGGGACAGGAGCAATCAGCCCCAGCATTTT. V is TRBV19 and J is TRBJ1-5, with 8 bases lining up with TRBD1. Per the germline V gene, CDR1 is LNHDA and CDR2 is SQIVND (reference sequence). This CDR3 spans 16 amino acids. After removal of 7 bases from V and 1 base from J, the junction contained 9 bases not matched to a gene. The full variable domain, in which reference TRBV19 and TRBJ1-5 provide the parts outside the CDR3, is DGGITQSPKYLFRKEGQNVTLSCEQNLNHDAMYWYRQDPGQGLRLIYYSQIVNDFQKGDIAEGYSVSREKKESFPLTVTSAQKNPTAFYLCASILVRDRSNQPQHFGDGTRLSIL.